Listed below are T cell receptor beta chains from one sample, sequenced in a study of control samples from healthy donors and cancer patients. Some clones are missing from TCRdb's copy, which holds only in-frame ones; the method was immunoSEQ multiplex PCR. This table holds roughly 130,000 clones, about nine tenths found once. Material for sequencing was blood. These receptors all come from a man aged 25 to 40 in good health. Both conserved end residues are part of each CDR3. Fields, in order: V gene, D gene, clone size, J gene, CDR3 DNA, CDR3 protein. The D gene is left open where the match is weak. Only some rows state a clone size, as once, few, many or a class for expanded clones.

>TRBV2|TRBD2|-|TRBJ2-7
TGTGCCAGCAGTGAAGCGCAGCTAGCGGGAGACTACGAGCAGTACTTC
CASSEAQLAGDYEQYF
>TRBV28|TRBD2|-|TRBJ2-3
TGTGCCAGCAGACCTAGCGGGAGCACAGATACGCAGTATTTT
CASRPSGSTDTQYF
>TRBV30|-|-|TRBJ2-3
TGTGCCTGGAGTGGGTTGCGGGATACGCAGTATTTT
CAWSGLRDTQYF
>TRBV6-5|-|-|TRBJ2-1
TGTGCCACCTCTTTGTCTAGCGAATACAATGAGCAGTTCTTC
CATSLSSEYNEQFF
>TRBV6-4|-|few|TRBJ2-2
TGTGCCAGCAGTGACGGGGCAACCGGGGAGCTGTTTTTT
CASSDGATGELFF
>TRBV7-2|TRBD2|-|TRBJ2-1
TGTGCCAGCAGCTTAGCGTCTTTAGCGGGAGTTGAGCAGTTCTTC
CASSLASLAGVEQFF
>TRBV27|-|-|TRBJ1-2
TGTGCCAGCAGTTTAAGAGGATACGGGAACTATGGCTACACCTTC
CASSLRGYGNYGYTF
>TRBV12-3/TRBV12-4|-|-|TRBJ2-7
TGTGCCAGCAAAGGGTTAACCTACGAGCAGTACTTC
CASKGLTYEQYF
>TRBV5-6|-|-|TRBJ1-1
TGTGCCAGCGGTTTAGACACTGAAGCTTTCTTT
CASGLDTEAFF
>TRBV19|TRBD2|-|TRBJ2-5
TGTGCCAGTAGTATAGAAGGGACTAGCGGGAACGTGCGGGAGACCCAGTACTTC
CASSIEGTSGNVRETQYF
>TRBV6-5|-|-|TRBJ1-2
TGTGCCAGCGTTCAGCCGGCGGCGCCGCGTGGCTACACCTTC
CASVQPAAPRGYTF
>TRBV28|-|-|TRBJ2-3
TGTGCCAGCAGACCCTCGCCCGGCGGGGAGGATACGCAGTATTTT
CASRPSPGGEDTQYF
>TRBV7-6|TRBD2|-|TRBJ2-1
TGTGCCAGCAGCTTGGGGACTAGCGGGGCTGGCAATGAGCAGTTCTTC
CASSLGTSGAGNEQFF
>TRBV7-2|TRBD1|-|TRBJ1-2
TGTGCCAGCAGCCTACCGGGACAGGGACGCGGCTACACCTTC
CASSLPGQGRGYTF
>TRBV5-6|-|-|TRBJ2-1
TGTGCCAGCAGCCCGACGGGGCTGAGGAAGCAGTTCTTC
CASSPTGLRKQFF
>TRBV19|-|once|TRBJ1-5
TGTGCCAGTAGTCCCCGGGACGGATACAATCAGCCCCAGCATTTT
CASSPRDGYNQPQHF
>TRBV29-1|-|-|TRBJ1-2
TGCAGCGTTGGTAAGCTGTGCAGGGCAAGGGGCTACACCTTC
CSVGKLCRARGYTF
>TRBV5-6|-|-|TRBJ2-7
TGTGCCAGCAGCTTGGGAGGATGGGCCTACGAGCAGTACTTC
CASSLGGWAYEQYF
>TRBV6-6|-|-|TRBJ2-1
TGTGCCAGCTGCCCTAGCGCGATAACCTACAATGAGCAGTTCTTC
CASCPSAITYNEQFF
>TRBV9|-|once|TRBJ2-1
TGTGCCAGCAGCGTAGAAGCTAGGGAGGCCTTACACAATGAGCAGTTCTTC
CASSVEAREALHNEQFF
>TRBV6-5|TRBD1|once|TRBJ1-2
TGTGCCACCGCAACAGGGGCGAACTATGGCTACACCTTC
CATATGANYGYTF
>TRBV15|-|-|TRBJ1-2
TGTGCCACCAGCAGAGAACGTTGGGATACTAACTATGGCTACACCTTC
CATSRERWDTNYGYTF
>TRBV6-5|-|-|TRBJ2-2
TGTGCCAGCAGTTACGGGCGGAGAGACACCGGGGAGCTGTTTTTT
CASSYGRRDTGELFF
>TRBV14|-|-|TRBJ2-6
TGTGCCAGCAGCCCAGGACCTGGGGCCAACGTCCTGACTTTC
CASSPGPGANVLTF
>TRBV5-1|-|-|TRBJ1-1
TGCGCCAGCAGCTTGACCACAGGGCGTTTCACTGAAGCTTTCTTT
CASSLTTGRFTEAFF
>TRBV19|-|-|TRBJ1-1
TGTGCCAGTAGTAAAGGGGGAATGAACACTGAAGCTTTCTTT
CASSKGGMNTEAFF
>TRBV2|-|-|TRBJ1-6
TGTGCCAGCAAGGGGAGCTCCTATAATTCACCCCTCCACTTT
CASKGSSYNSPLHF
>TRBV19|TRBD1|-|TRBJ2-3
TGTGCCAGTAGTCCAACAGGGGCAACAGATACGCAGTATTTT
CASSPTGATDTQYF
>TRBV5-5|-|-|TRBJ2-5
TGTGCCAGCAGCTTGGAACACTGGCAACAGGACCAAGAGACCCAGTACTTC
CASSLEHWQQDQETQYF
>TRBV2|TRBD1|-|TRBJ2-7
TGTGCCAGCAGAGATAGGGACAGGCCCTACGAGCAGTACTTC
CASRDRDRPYEQYF
>TRBV5-1|TRBD2|once|TRBJ2-1
TGCGCCAGCAGCTCCGGGACTAGCGGGAGTGAGCAGTTCTTC
CASSSGTSGSEQFF
>TRBV6-6|-|-|TRBJ2-6
TGTGCCAGCAGCAACCTAGACTCTGGGGCCAACGTCCTGACTTTC
CASSNLDSGANVLTF
>TRBV7-3|TRBD2|-|TRBJ2-1
TGTGCCAGCAGCCCCCGGACTAGCGGGAGCGGGGGCTCCTACAATGAGCAGTTCTTC
CASSPRTSGSGGSYNEQFF
>TRBV3-1/TRBV3-2|-|-|TRBJ1-5
TGTGCCAGCAGCCAAGCAGGCAATAGCAATCAGCCCCAGCATTTT
CASSQAGNSNQPQHF
>TRBV6-5|TRBD2|once|TRBJ2-7
TGTGCCAGCAGGAGCGGGAGGGGGCAGTACTTC
CASRSGRGQYF
>TRBV2|TRBD1|-|TRBJ2-7
TGTGCCAGCAGACATAAGGGACAGGCCCCCAGGGTGGACGAGCAGTACTTC
CASRHKGQAPRVDEQYF
>TRBV11-3|-|-|TRBJ2-1
TGTGCCAGCAGCTTAGAGGGGACTCGGTCCTACAATGAGCAGTTCTTC
CASSLEGTRSYNEQFF
>TRBV5-4|TRBD2|-|TRBJ2-5
TGTGCCAGCAGCTTGGGGCTAGCGGCCAGGGAGACCCAGTACTTC
CASSLGLAARETQYF
>TRBV28|-|once|TRBJ1-2
TGTGCCAGCAGGGGGGGTTTAATGGGTGGCTACACCTTC
CASRGGLMGGYTF
>TRBV27|-|-|TRBJ2-2
TGTGCCAGCAGACCCCCTGGCCGGTACACCGGGGAGCTGTTTTTT
CASRPPGRYTGELFF
>TRBV2|TRBD1|-|TRBJ2-1
TGTGCCAGCAGTGAAATTGGGACAGGGAACAATGAGCAGTTCTTC
CASSEIGTGNNEQFF
>TRBV11-3|-|-|TRBJ1-3
TGTGCCAGCAGCCATGAGGTTTTAGGGGTTCGGACTGGAAACACCATATATTTT
CASSHEVLGVRTGNTIYF
>TRBV7-9|-|-|TRBJ2-1
TGTGCCAGCCGGCGAGCGGCGGACAATGAGCAGTTCTTC
CASRRAADNEQFF
>TRBV7-9|-|once|TRBJ1-5
TGTGCCAGCAGCTTATCACAAGATCAGCCCCAGCATTTT
CASSLSQDQPQHF
>TRBV25-1|TRBD1|-|TRBJ1-2
TGTGCCAGCAGTGCTCCGGGACAGGGGTTGTTCGGCTACACCTTC
CASSAPGQGLFGYTF
>TRBV4-2|TRBD1|-|TRBJ2-7
TGTGCCAGCAGCCACGGGACAGAACCCTACGAGCAGTACTTC
CASSHGTEPYEQYF